The present entry profiles one T cell receptor beta chain with its context. No conserved phenylalanine or tryptophan ends this CDR3, so it is likely a read error. Between the trimmed V and J ends, which lost 9 bases and 5 bases, there was a span of 17 bases. The CDR3 is 14 residues long. Germline V gene sequence: CDR1 SGHAT, CDR2 FQNNGV. Blood RNA originated from unsorted whole blood, with germline DNA additionally extracted. These data are taken from a study of tumor-infiltrating lymphocytes in primary liver carcinoma. The investigators made TCR beta cDNA from 400 to 550 ng total RNA, using a constant-region primer. What produced the TCR beta libraries was three nested multiplex PCR rounds using slightly modified ARM-PCR. In the first two PCR rounds, TRBV1-TRBV30 forward primers were paired with a C-beta reverse primer, and each round lasted approximately 10 cycles. TCRdb used MiXCR to reprocess the multiplex PCR reads, holding one entry per CDR3 protein. The repertoire holds 300,000 to 350,000 distinct CDR3 sequences, almost 65% seen once, with roughly 6.5% in the top ten.

Sequenced input: peripheral blood. This chain connects TRBV11-2 to TRBJ2-4; D is possibly TRBD2 (5 bases). This sequence was found in a man aged 35-49 years with primary liver carcinoma and hepatitis B virus infection. The CDR3 region is CASSIRLRENIQYL. The DNA of the CDR3 is TGTGCCAGTAGCATTAGACTGCGGGAAAACATTCAGTACCTC.